These T cell receptor beta chains were read from a single sample in a study of radiation and T cells in renal cell carcinoma. This table comes from immunoSEQ multiplex PCR, and its TCRdb copy is limited to in-frame clones, with some not included. The table lists 95,000 to 150,000 clones, around 84% of them singletons. Sequencing used blood, obtained from a patient whose treatment included radiotherapy and nephrectomy. These receptors came from a woman between 55 and 75 years old with renal cell carcinoma. CDR3s include the opening cysteine and the closing phenylalanine or tryptophan. Fields, in order: V gene, clone size, J gene, D gene, CDR3 DNA, CDR3 protein. The D gene is left open where the match is weak. Clone size is given for some rows only: seen once, a few or many times, or a class if the clone is expanded.

TRBV27	once	TRBJ2-2	TRBD1	TGTGCCAGCAGTTGGGGACAGGGGTCCGGGGAGCTGTTTTTT	CASSWGQGSGELFF
TRBV9	.	TRBJ2-3	TRBD2	TGTGCCAGCAGCACAACTACTAGCGGGGGGTCCGTAACAGATACGCAGTATTTT	CASSTTTSGGSVTDTQYF
TRBV19	.	TRBJ2-2	.	TGTGCCAGTAGTATGGCCGGGACATGGAACACCGGGGAGCTGTTTTTT	CASSMAGTWNTGELFF
TRBV7-2	.	TRBJ1-5	.	TGTGCCAGCAGCTTAGCGGGCGGTGTCGGGCCCCAGCATTTT	CASSLAGGVGPQHF
TRBV5-1	.	TRBJ2-7	.	TGCGCCAGCAGCTGGGTTAGCGGAAGCTCCTACGAGCAGTACTTC	CASSWVSGSSYEQYF
TRBV6-5	.	TRBJ2-2	.	TGTGCCAGCAGTTACTACGGGGTCCCCGGGGAGCTGTTTTTT	CASSYYGVPGELFF
TRBV9	once	TRBJ1-4	TRBD1	TGTGCCAGCAGCGCGACCGGGACAGAGTATGAAAAACTGTTTTTT	CASSATGTEYEKLFF
TRBV6-5	few	TRBJ1-1	.	TGTGCCAGCAGTTGGACCGGGATGAACACTGAAGCTTTCTTT	CASSWTGMNTEAFF
TRBV28	.	TRBJ2-3	TRBD2	TGTGCCAGCAGTCGACGACTAGCGGGAGACATGCCAGATACGCAGTATTTT	CASSRRLAGDMPDTQYF
TRBV29-1	.	TRBJ2-2	TRBD1	TGCAGCGTTGAATTAGGGACAGCAAACACCGGGGAGCTGTTTTTT	CSVELGTANTGELFF
TRBV2	.	TRBJ2-3	TRBD2	TGTGCCAGCAGTGCTCTAGCGGGAACTTCCACAGATACGCAGTATTTT	CASSALAGTSTDTQYF
TRBV7-2	.	TRBJ1-2	TRBD1	TGTGCCAGCAGCCTGAGGACAGGGTTAGCTAACTATGGCTACACCTTC	CASSLRTGLANYGYTF
TRBV21-1	.	TRBJ2-7	.	TGTGCCAGTTGGACTAGCAGCTCCTACGAGCAGTACTTC	CASWTSSSYEQYF
TRBV6-6	.	TRBJ2-7	TRBD1	TGTGCCAGCGCCAGGACAGGGATAATCTACGAGCAGTACTTC	CASARTGIIYEQYF
TRBV19	.	TRBJ1-2	.	TGTGCCAGTAGTATATCAGGCGGTATGGGCTACACCTTC	CASSISGGMGYTF
TRBV5-1	.	TRBJ1-4	.	TGCGCCAGCAACCAGGGGTCAACTAATGAAAAACTGTTTTTT	CASNQGSTNEKLFF
TRBV29-1	.	TRBJ1-1	.	TGCAGCGTTTCCTTTGGGGGCACTGAAGCTTTCTTT	CSVSFGGTEAFF
TRBV5-1	.	TRBJ2-3	.	TGCGCCAGCAGCGGCGACGGAGATACGCAGTATTTT	CASSGDGDTQYF
TRBV7-9	.	TRBJ1-5	TRBD1	TGTGCCAGCAGCCTCCACAGGGGGGATAGCAATCAGCCCCAGCATTTT	CASSLHRGDSNQPQHF
TRBV28	.	TRBJ2-1	.	TGTGCCAGCAGTTCCAAAGGGTACAATGAGCAGTTCTTC	CASSSKGYNEQFF
TRBV4-1	.	TRBJ2-5	.	TGCGCCAGCAGCCACCACTCAGGGTGGGAGCAGTACTTC	CASSHHSGWEQYF
TRBV1	few	TRBJ1-1	.	TGCACCAGCATTTTCCCCGAGGACCCTGAAGCTTTCTTT	CTSIFPEDPEAFF
TRBV7-9	.	TRBJ1-3	TRBD1	TGTGCCAGCAGCTTAGCGCAGGGGGCGGCTGGAAACACCATATATTTT	CASSLAQGAAGNTIYF
TRBV27	.	TRBJ1-1	TRBD1	TGTGCCAGCAGATTCACAGGGGCTGGGACTGAAGCTTTCTTT	CASRFTGAGTEAFF
TRBV5-1	once	TRBJ2-7	.	TGCGCCAGCAGCACCGACACTTACGAGCAGTACTTC	CASSTDTYEQYF
TRBV5-1	once	TRBJ2-7	.	TGCGCCAGCCGACTAGCCTACGAGCAGTACTTC	CASRLAYEQYF